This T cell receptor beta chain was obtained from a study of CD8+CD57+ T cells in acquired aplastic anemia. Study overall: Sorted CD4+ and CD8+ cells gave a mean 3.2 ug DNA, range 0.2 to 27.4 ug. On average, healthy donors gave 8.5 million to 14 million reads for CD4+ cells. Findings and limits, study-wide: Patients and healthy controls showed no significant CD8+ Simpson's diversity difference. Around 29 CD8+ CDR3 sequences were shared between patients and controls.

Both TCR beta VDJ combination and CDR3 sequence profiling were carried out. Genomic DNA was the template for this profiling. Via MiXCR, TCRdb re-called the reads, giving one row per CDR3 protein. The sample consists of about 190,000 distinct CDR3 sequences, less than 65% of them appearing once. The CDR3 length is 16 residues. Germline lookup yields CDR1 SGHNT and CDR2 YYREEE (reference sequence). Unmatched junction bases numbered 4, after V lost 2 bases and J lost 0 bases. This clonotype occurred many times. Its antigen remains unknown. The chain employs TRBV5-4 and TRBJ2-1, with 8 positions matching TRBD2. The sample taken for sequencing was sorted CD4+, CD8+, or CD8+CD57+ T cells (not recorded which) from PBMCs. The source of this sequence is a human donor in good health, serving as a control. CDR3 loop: CASSFEGTSSYNEQFF. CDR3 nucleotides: TGTGCCAGCAGCTTCGAGGGGACTAGCTCCTACAATGAGCAGTTCTTC. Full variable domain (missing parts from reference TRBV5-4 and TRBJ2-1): ETGVTQSPTHLIKTRGQQVTLRCSSQSGHNTVSWYQQALGQGPQFIFQYYREEENGRGNFPPRFSGLQFPNYSSELNVNALELDDSALYLCASSFEGTSSYNEQFFGPGTRLTVL.